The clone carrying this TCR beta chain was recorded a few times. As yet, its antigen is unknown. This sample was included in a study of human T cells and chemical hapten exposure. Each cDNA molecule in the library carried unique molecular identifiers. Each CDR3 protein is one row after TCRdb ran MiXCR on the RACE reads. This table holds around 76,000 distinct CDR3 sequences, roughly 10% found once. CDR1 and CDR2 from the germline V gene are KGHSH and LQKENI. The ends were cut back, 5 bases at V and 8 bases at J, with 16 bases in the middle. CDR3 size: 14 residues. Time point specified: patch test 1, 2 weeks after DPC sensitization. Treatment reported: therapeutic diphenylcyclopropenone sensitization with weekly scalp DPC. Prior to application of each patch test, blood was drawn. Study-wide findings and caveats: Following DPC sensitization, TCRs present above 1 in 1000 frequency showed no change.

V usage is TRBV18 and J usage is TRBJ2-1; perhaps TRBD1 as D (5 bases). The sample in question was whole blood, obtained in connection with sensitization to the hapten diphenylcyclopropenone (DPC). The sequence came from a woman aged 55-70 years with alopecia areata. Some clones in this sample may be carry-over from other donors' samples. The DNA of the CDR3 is TGTGCCAGCTCATCGGCAGGGTGGCTTGATGAGCAGTTCTTC. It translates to CASSSAGWLDEQFF.